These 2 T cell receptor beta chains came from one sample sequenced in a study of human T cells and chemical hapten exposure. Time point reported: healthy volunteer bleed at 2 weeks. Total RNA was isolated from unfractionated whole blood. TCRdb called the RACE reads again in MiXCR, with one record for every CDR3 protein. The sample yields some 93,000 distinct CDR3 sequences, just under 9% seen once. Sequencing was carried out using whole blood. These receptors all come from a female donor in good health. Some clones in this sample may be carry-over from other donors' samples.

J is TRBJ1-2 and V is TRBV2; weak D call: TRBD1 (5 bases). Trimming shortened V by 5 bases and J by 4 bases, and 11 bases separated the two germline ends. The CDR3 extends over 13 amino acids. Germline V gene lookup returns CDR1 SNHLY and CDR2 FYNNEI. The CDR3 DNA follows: TGTGCCAGCAGTTCCGGGGCGACCTATGGCTACACCTTC. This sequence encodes CASSSGATYGYTF.

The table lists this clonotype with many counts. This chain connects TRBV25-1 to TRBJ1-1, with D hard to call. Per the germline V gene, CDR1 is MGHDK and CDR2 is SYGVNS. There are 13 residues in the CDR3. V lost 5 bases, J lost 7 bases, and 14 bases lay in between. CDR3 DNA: TGTGCCAGCAGTCGGGTAGGGCCACATGAAGCTTTCTTT. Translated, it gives CASSRVGPHEAFF.